The source of this T cell receptor (beta chain) is a study of tumor and adjacent non-tumor tissue in lung cancer. Looking at the study overall: On average, productive TCRbeta reads reached some 4.4 million per sample.

Findings and caveats of the study: Compared with tumor, normal lung showed significantly lower TCR diversity.

RNA was extracted from bulk tissue without any cell sorting. The library came from three nested PCR rounds adapted from ARM-PCR protocols. TCRdb used MiXCR to reprocess the multiplex PCR reads, holding one entry per CDR3 protein. The sample consists of tens of thousands of distinct CDR3 sequences, over 80% of them appearing once. This CDR3 has 15 residues. V lost 0 bases and J 12 bases, leaving 18 bases between the germline ends. Germline assignment: CDR1 SGHNT and CDR2 YYREEE (reference sequence). Comment on this clonotype: The antigen is unknown.

V and J are TRBV5-4 and TRBJ2-2, with unresolved D. Sequencing was carried out using lung tumor tissue. This clonotype originated in a woman aged 45-60 years with non-small cell lung cancer. The CDR3 coding sequence is TGTGCCAGCAGCTTGGCTGGGGTGAACACCGGTAAGCTGTTTTTT. This translates into CASSLAGVNTGKLFF.